These T cell receptor beta chains were read from a single sample in a study of human T cells and chemical hapten exposure. TCRdb ran MiXCR on the RACE reads and lists one entry per CDR3 protein. The table lists fewer than 60,000 distinct CDR3 sequences, about a tenth of them singletons. The sequenced sample was whole blood, obtained in connection with sensitization to the hapten diphenylcyclopropenone (DPC). The receptors shown here come from a woman aged 45-59 years with alopecia areata. Some clones in this sample may be carry-over from other donors' samples. The CDR3 runs from the conserved cysteine through the conserved F or W. The D gene is left open where the match is weak. Some rows mark clone size as missing; the rest say once, few, many or name a class of expanded clone.

D gene: .; V gene: TRBV7-9; J gene: TRBJ2-5; clone size: few; CDR3 DNA: TGTGCCAGCAGCTATGTAGAGACCCAGTACTTC; CDR3 protein: CASSYVETQYF
D gene: .; V gene: TRBV20-1; J gene: TRBJ1-4; clone size: many; CDR3 DNA: TGCAGTGCTAGTACAGCAGTTAATGAAAAACTGTTTTTT; CDR3 protein: CSASTAVNEKLFF
D gene: .; V gene: TRBV5-1; J gene: TRBJ2-2; clone size: many; CDR3 DNA: TGCGCCAGCAGCCCTTATGCCGGGGAGCTGTTTTTT; CDR3 protein: CASSPYAGELFF
D gene: .; V gene: TRBV10-3; J gene: TRBJ1-2; clone size: .; CDR3 DNA: TGTGCCACCTCAAATCTGAACTATGGCTACACCTTC; CDR3 protein: CATSNLNYGYTF
D gene: TRBD2; V gene: TRBV11-3; J gene: TRBJ2-1; clone size: many; CDR3 DNA: TGTGCCAGCAGCCCGGGGACTAGCGCCCGGGGTGAGCAGTTCTTC; CDR3 protein: CASSPGTSARGEQFF
D gene: .; V gene: TRBV20-1; J gene: TRBJ1-1; clone size: .; CDR3 DNA: TGCAGGTTCTCTGAGGGGCTTAACACTGAAGCTTTCTTT; CDR3 protein: CRFSEGLNTEAFF
D gene: .; V gene: TRBV27; J gene: TRBJ2-2; clone size: many; CDR3 DNA: TGTGCCAGCACCAACCAGCAGGGAACCGGGGAGCTGTTTTTT; CDR3 protein: CASTNQQGTGELFF
D gene: .; V gene: TRBV4-3; J gene: TRBJ1-2; clone size: many; CDR3 DNA: TGCGCCAGCAGCCGAGACGGACAGAGACGTGGCTACACCTTC; CDR3 protein: CASSRDGQRRGYTF
D gene: TRBD2; V gene: TRBV28; J gene: TRBJ2-7; clone size: .; CDR3 DNA: TGTGCCAGCAGTTATGTACTGACACTAGCGGGAACCTACGAGCAGTACTTC; CDR3 protein: CASSYVLTLAGTYEQYF
D gene: TRBD1; V gene: TRBV3-1; J gene: TRBJ1-1; clone size: many; CDR3 DNA: TGTGCCAGCAGCCCTAGGGGGCAAACTGAAGCTTTCTTT; CDR3 protein: CASSPRGQTEAFF
D gene: TRBD2; V gene: TRBV20-1; J gene: TRBJ2-3; clone size: many; CDR3 DNA: TGCAGTGCTCCAATAGCGGGGGGCACAGATACGCAGTATTTT; CDR3 protein: CSAPIAGGTDTQYF
D gene: .; V gene: TRBV3-1; J gene: TRBJ1-4; clone size: many; CDR3 DNA: TGTGCCAGCAGACCCCGGCTTGGAGAAAAACTGTTTTTT; CDR3 protein: CASRPRLGEKLFF
D gene: TRBD1; V gene: TRBV4-1; J gene: TRBJ1-1; clone size: many; CDR3 DNA: TGCGCCAGCAGCCAAGAAACAGTACCGGGACAGGGGTTGAACACTGAAGCTTTCTTT; CDR3 protein: CASSQETVPGQGLNTEAFF
D gene: TRBD1; V gene: TRBV4-2; J gene: TRBJ2-6; clone size: many; CDR3 DNA: TGTGCCAGCAGCCAAGAAGGGACAGGGGGCTCCAGGGCCAACGTCCTGACTTTC; CDR3 protein: CASSQEGTGGSRANVLTF
D gene: .; V gene: TRBV7-7; J gene: TRBJ2-3; clone size: many; CDR3 DNA: TGTGCCAGCAGCCCCTCGGGCACAGATACGCAGTATTTT; CDR3 protein: CASSPSGTDTQYF
D gene: TRBD2; V gene: TRBV6-5; J gene: TRBJ2-7; clone size: many; CDR3 DNA: TGTGCCAGCAGTTACTCGCCCGGACTAGCGGGAGTTCCCAACGAGCAGTACTTC; CDR3 protein: CASSYSPGLAGVPNEQYF
D gene: TRBD1; V gene: TRBV28; J gene: TRBJ1-1; clone size: .; CDR3 DNA: TGTGCCAGCAGTTTTTACAGGGGGCGGAACACTGAAGCTTTCTTT; CDR3 protein: CASSFYRGRNTEAFF
D gene: TRBD2; V gene: TRBV7-9; J gene: TRBJ2-1; clone size: .; CDR3 DNA: TGTGCCAGCAGCTTAGTGGGCGGGGGTGCCTACAATGAGCAGTTCTTC; CDR3 protein: CASSLVGGGAYNEQFF
D gene: .; V gene: TRBV19; J gene: TRBJ1-5; clone size: many; CDR3 DNA: TGTGCCAGTTCAGCGGAGGGCAATCAGCCCCAGCATTTT; CDR3 protein: CASSAEGNQPQHF
D gene: TRBD2; V gene: TRBV4-3; J gene: TRBJ2-7; clone size: few; CDR3 DNA: TGCGCCAGCAGCCCCGTCGGCGGGAGTCACGACGAGCAGTACTTC; CDR3 protein: CASSPVGGSHDEQYF
D gene: TRBD1; V gene: TRBV6-6; J gene: TRBJ1-2; clone size: many; CDR3 DNA: TGTGCCAGCAGTTCGGACAGGGGCGAACTCAACTATGGCTACACCTTC; CDR3 protein: CASSSDRGELNYGYTF
D gene: TRBD1; V gene: TRBV18; J gene: TRBJ1-4; clone size: many; CDR3 DNA: TGTGCCAGCTCACCGCCGGGACAGGGGAATGAAAAACTGTTTTTT; CDR3 protein: CASSPPGQGNEKLFF